Listed below are T cell receptor beta chains from one sample, sequenced in a study of T cells after posttransplantation cyclophosphamide. Clones were sequenced by immunoSEQ multiplex PCR, and TCRdb holds only the in-frame ones, with some missing. The sample lists around 23,000 clones; just over 85% were seen once. The sequences come from PBMCs, collected about 13 months after allogeneic stem cell transplant with calcineurin inhibitor and methotrexate. Receptors originate from a female patient younger than 45 who received an allogeneic stem cell transplant from an unrelated donor, was CMV-positive, and had acute and chronic GVHD. Some T cells may arise from the graft donor. The CDR3 runs from the conserved cysteine through the conserved F or W. D genes are given only for firm matches. Clone size appears in some rows only: once, few, many, or a class for an expanded clone.

clone_size d_call j_call v_call cdr3_nt cdr3_aa
NA NA TRBJ2-1 TRBV5-8 TGTGCCAGCAGCTTGGCAATAACCCTAAGCTCCTACAATGAGCAGTTCTTC CASSLAITLSSYNEQFF
NA NA TRBJ2-1 TRBV5-1 TGCGCCAGCAGGTGGGCCCAGGGTGAGCAGTTCTTC CASRWAQGEQFF
NA NA TRBJ2-3 TRBV7-6 TGTGCCAGCAGCTTAGGCGGGCCACCCACAGATACGCAGTATTTT CASSLGGPPTDTQYF
NA TRBD2 TRBJ2-3 TRBV18 TGTGCCAGCTCACCTACTAGCGGATCAGATACGCAGTATTTT CASSPTSGSDTQYF
NA NA TRBJ2-7 TRBV27 TGTGCCAGCAGTTTCACCCGGACAGCCTCCTCCTACGAGCAGTACTTC CASSFTRTASSYEQYF
NA TRBD2 TRBJ2-4 TRBV29-1 TGCAGCGTTGCTGCGGGAGGGAACATTCAGTACTTC CSVAAGGNIQYF
NA NA TRBJ2-7 TRBV7-2 TGTGCCAGCAGCTTAGTGGTCGGTCCCTACGAGCAGTACTTC CASSLVVGPYEQYF
NA TRBD2 TRBJ2-1 TRBV30 TGTGCCTGGAGTAGGCGGGAGGGCCTATGGGGGCAGTTCTTC CAWSRREGLWGQFF
few NA TRBJ2-3 TRBV7-9 TGTGCCAGCAGCTCCAGCGGCACAGATACGCAGTATTTT CASSSSGTDTQYF
NA TRBD1 TRBJ2-7 TRBV5-4 TGTGCCAGCAGCTTGGATGGGACAGGGCACTACGAGCAGTACTTC CASSLDGTGHYEQYF
NA NA TRBJ1-2 TRBV6-5 TGTGCCAGCAGTGAAGTTGGAGGTTCGGATGGCTACACCTTC CASSEVGGSDGYTF
NA TRBD2 TRBJ2-3 TRBV7-9 TGTGCCAGCAGCTTCCTAGCGGGGACCACAGATACGCAGTATTTT CASSFLAGTTDTQYF
once TRBD2 TRBJ2-7 TRBV7-6 TGTGCCAGCAGCCCGGGGGGAAGGTACGAGCAGTACTTC CASSPGGRYEQYF
NA NA TRBJ2-3 TRBV6-5 TGTGTCAGCAGTCCCGGTCGCACAGATACGCAGTATTTT CVSSPGRTDTQYF
NA NA TRBJ2-7 TRBV7-9 TGTGCCAGCAGCTTAGGGACAAGAGTCGGAGAGCAGTACTTC CASSLGTRVGEQYF
NA NA TRBJ2-7 TRBV9 TGTGCCAGCAGCGTAGGGGGAGGCGCCTACGAGCAGTACTTC CASSVGGGAYEQYF
NA TRBD1 TRBJ2-1 TRBV6-5 TGTGCCAGCAGCTGGGGACAGGGAGCTGCGAATGAGCAGTTCTTC CASSWGQGAANEQFF
NA TRBD1 TRBJ1-2 TRBV12-5 TGTGCTAGTGGCAGGACAGGGGTTCCTACTGGCTACACCTTC CASGRTGVPTGYTF
few TRBD1 TRBJ1-3 TRBV10-3 TGTGCCACCCTGAGCGGACAGGAAGCTAGAAACACCATATATTTT CATLSGQEARNTIYF
NA NA TRBJ2-5 TRBV2 TGTGCCAGCAGTTATATAGAGACCCAGTACTTC CASSYIETQYF
NA TRBD2 TRBJ2-1 TRBV9 TGTGCCAGCAGCGTGCCGGGACTAGACCACAATGAGCAGTTCTTC CASSVPGLDHNEQFF
NA NA TRBJ1-1 TRBV6-5 TGTGCCAGCAGTAGGACAGTGAACACTGAAGCTTTCTTT CASSRTVNTEAFF
NA NA TRBJ1-2 TRBV19 TGTGCCAGTAGTATTGGGGGGGCAACGGAGGGCTACACCTTC CASSIGGATEGYTF
NA TRBD2 TRBJ2-3 TRBV9 TGTGCCAGCACGACTAGCGGGGGGATTCCAGATACGCAGTATTTT CASTTSGGIPDTQYF
NA NA TRBJ2-5 TRBV7-6 TGTGCCAGCAGCCACAGGGTCCAAGAGACCCAGTACTTC CASSHRVQETQYF
NA TRBD1 TRBJ2-3 TRBV27 TGTGCCAGCAGGAAACAGGGGACCACAGATACGCAGTATTTT CASRKQGTTDTQYF
NA TRBD1 TRBJ2-5 TRBV13 TGTGCCAGCAGCCCGGGACAGTCCCAAGAGACCCAGTACTTC CASSPGQSQETQYF
NA NA TRBJ2-5 TRBV6-5 TGTGCCAGCAGTTACTCACGAGGGGGTCAGAAGACCCAGTACTTC CASSYSRGGQKTQYF
NA NA TRBJ2-1 TRBV28 TGTGCCAGCAGTTTTCGGGGGAGCTCCTACAATGAGCAGTTCTTC CASSFRGSSYNEQFF
few NA TRBJ1-5 TRBV10-3 TGTGCCATCAGTGCAGGGGAGAAAAGCAATCAGCCCCAGCATTTT CAISAGEKSNQPQHF
NA NA TRBJ1-2 TRBV10-2 TGCGCCAGCAGTGGGGACACCTATGGCTACACCTTC CASSGDTYGYTF
NA TRBD2 TRBJ2-1 TRBV7-3 TGTGCCAGCAGCCCACTAGCGGGAGGTACAAATGAGCAGTTCTTC CASSPLAGGTNEQFF
NA TRBD1 TRBJ2-5 TRBV9 TGTGCCAGCAGCCTAGACGACAGGGGCGGAGAGACCCAGTACTTC CASSLDDRGGETQYF